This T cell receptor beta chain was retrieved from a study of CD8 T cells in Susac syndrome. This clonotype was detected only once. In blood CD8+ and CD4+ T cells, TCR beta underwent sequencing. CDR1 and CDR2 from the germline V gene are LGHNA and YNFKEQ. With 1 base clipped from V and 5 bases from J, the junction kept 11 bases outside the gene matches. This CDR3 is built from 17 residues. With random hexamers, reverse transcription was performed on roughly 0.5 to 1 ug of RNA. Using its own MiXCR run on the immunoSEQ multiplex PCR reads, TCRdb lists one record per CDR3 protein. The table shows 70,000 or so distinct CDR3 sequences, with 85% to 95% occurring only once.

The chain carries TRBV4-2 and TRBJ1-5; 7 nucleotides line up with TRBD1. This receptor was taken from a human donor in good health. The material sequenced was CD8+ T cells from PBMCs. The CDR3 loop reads CASSQVPQQGLDQPQHF. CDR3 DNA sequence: TGTGCCAGCAGCCAAGTCCCGCAACAGGGGCTTGATCAGCCCCAGCATTTT.